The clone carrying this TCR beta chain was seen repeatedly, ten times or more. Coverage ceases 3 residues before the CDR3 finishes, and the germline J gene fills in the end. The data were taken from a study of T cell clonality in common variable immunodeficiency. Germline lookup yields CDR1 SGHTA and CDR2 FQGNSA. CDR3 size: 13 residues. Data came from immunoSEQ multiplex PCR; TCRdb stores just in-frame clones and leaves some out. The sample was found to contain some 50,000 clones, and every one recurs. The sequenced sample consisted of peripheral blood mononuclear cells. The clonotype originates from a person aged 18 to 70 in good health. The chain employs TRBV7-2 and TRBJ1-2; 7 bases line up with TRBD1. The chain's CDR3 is CASSQDREQGYTF. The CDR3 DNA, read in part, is TGTGCCAGCAGCCAAGACAGGGAACAAGGC.